These 5 T cell receptor beta chains share one sample of origin, sequenced in a study of blood T cell repertoires in COVID-19. Produced via immunoSEQ multiplex PCR; TCRdb's table is partial and in-frame only. The sample holds roughly 120,000 clones, about 79% seen once. The specimen was peripheral blood. The source is a woman older than 75 with active or convalescent COVID-19.

This clone appeared a single time. The chain links TRBV27 to TRBJ2-1; 11 bases map to TRBD1. The CDR3 is made up of 15 amino acids. Germline loops: CDR1 MNHEY, CDR2 SMNVEV (reference sequence). After removal of 2 bases from V and 5 bases from J, the junction contained 2 bases not matched to a gene. CDR3 DNA sequence: TGTGCCAGCAGTTTAGGGACAGGGGGGGACAATGAGCAGTTCTTC. Its protein is CASSLGTGGDNEQFF.

The chain is built from TRBV6-5 and TRBJ2-7; 10 nucleotides agree with TRBD1. This CDR3 is 15 amino acids long. Trimming cost V 5 bases and J 3 bases; bases outside gene matches: 7. CDR1 and CDR2 from the germline V gene are MNHEY and SVGAGI. The CDR3 coding sequence is TGTGCCAGCAGTAAGCCGGGACAGGGGAACTACGAGCAGTACTTC. Amino acids: CASSKPGQGNYEQYF.

This clone was detected only once. The sample carries other DNA sequences with the same CDR3. The rearrangement uses TRBV9 and TRBJ2-5; D might be TRBD1 (6 bases). The ends were cut back, 4 bases at V and 0 bases at J, with 10 bases in the middle. CDR3 length: 14 amino acids. Looked up from germline, CDR1 is SGDLS and CDR2 is YYNGEE. The CDR3 loop reads CASSTRDNQETQYF. The CDR3, as DNA: TGTGCCAGCAGCACTCGGGACAACCAAGAGACCCAGTACTTC.

The genes are TRBV28 and TRBJ2-7, with D perhaps TRBD1 (6 bases). Germline CDR1 and CDR2: MDHEN and SYDVKM. The CDR3 is 17 residues long. Trimming stripped 6 bases from V and 1 base from J, with 22 bases between. The CDR3, as DNA: TGTGCCAGCAGCCCGCCCCGCACAGGGCCCCGGTCCTACGAGCAGTACTTC. Its protein product is CASSPPRTGPRSYEQYF.

V and J are TRBV20-1 and TRBJ1-1; 12 bases line up with TRBD1. The CDR3 length is 11 residues. Germline assignment: CDR1 DFQATT and CDR2 SNEGSKA (reference sequence). CDR3 sequence (DNA): TGCAGGGGGACAGGGGGCAGTGAAGCTTTCTTT. This translates into CRGTGGSEAFF.